The next 23 T cell receptor beta chains were all read from a single sample in a study of blood T cell repertoires in COVID-19. The repertoire was sequenced with immunoSEQ multiplex PCR; TCRdb's copy has only in-frame clones and lacks some. The table lists more than 35,000 clones, approximately 71% of them singletons. The sequenced sample consisted of peripheral blood. Source of these receptors: a man at least 80 years old with acute or convalescent COVID-19.

The table lists this clone with many counts. This chain connects TRBV7-2 to TRBJ2-7; TRBD2 matches at 12 bases. Germline-derived CDR1 and CDR2 are SGHTA and FQGNSA. The V gene end was trimmed by 5 bases and the J gene end by 2 bases; junction bases not matched to a gene: 10. This CDR3 is built from 17 residues. The CDR3 loop is CASSPGGASGRAYEQYF. CDR3 nucleotides: TGTGCCAGCAGCCCGGGGGGGGCTAGCGGGAGGGCCTACGAGCAGTACTTC. The full variable domain, its missing parts supplied by reference TRBV7-2 and TRBJ2-7, is GAGVSQSPSNKVTEKGKDVELRCDPISGHTALYWYRQSLGQGLEFLIYFQGNSAPDKSGLPSDRFSAERTGGSVSTLTIQRTQQEDSAVYLCASSPGGASGRAYEQYFGPGTRLTVT.

The chain combines TRBV19 with TRBJ1-5; possible D gene TRBD1, 6 bases. Germline assignment: CDR1 LNHDA and CDR2 SQIVND (reference sequence). The CDR3 totals 14 residues. Trimming removed 4 bases at V and 2 bases at J, with 9 bases between. The DNA of the CDR3 is TGTGCCAGTAGTAGGGGGGGCGGCAATCAGCCCCAGCATTTT. Protein product: CASSRGGGNQPQHF.

The rearrangement uses TRBV13 and TRBJ2-3; 7 nucleotides agree with TRBD1. The CDR3 covers 16 residues. With V trimmed by 4 bases and J by 0 bases, 7 bases remained unmatched. Per germline, CDR1 PRHDT and CDR2 FYEKMQ (reference sequence). CDR3 sequence: CASSSDLGQSTDTQYF. The CDR3 coding sequence is TGTGCCAGCAGCTCAGACCTGGGACAGAGCACAGATACGCAGTATTTT.

J is TRBJ1-3 and V is TRBV6-6; D is possibly TRBD1 (5 bases). V gave up 7 bases and J gave up 0 bases, with 13 bases separating them. CDR3 length equals 15 residues. The germline V gene encodes CDR1 MNHNY and CDR2 SVGAGI (reference sequence). This CDR3 reads CASTDSNASGNTIYF. The DNA for the CDR3 is TGTGCCAGCACTGACAGTAATGCCTCTGGAAACACCATATATTTT.

This chain joins TRBV6-1 and TRBJ2-1; D possibly corresponds to TRBD2 (7 bases). In germline, CDR1 is MNHNS, CDR2 SASEGT. The CDR3 length is 13 residues. V lost 0 bases and J 9 bases, leaving 9 bases between the germline ends. The CDR3 loop reads CASSEARGGEQFF. Written as DNA, the CDR3 is TGTGCCAGCAGTGAAGCGAGGGGGGGTGAGCAGTTCTTC.

CDR3 residues: CASSVTSADTQYF. The CDR3 region has the DNA TGTGCCAGCAGCGTCACTAGCGCAGATACGCAGTATTTT. V gene TRBV9 combines with J gene TRBJ2-3; 7 bases line up with TRBD2. This CDR3 has 13 amino acids. V was pared by 2 bases and J by 4 bases, with 1 base of the junction left unmatched. Germline V gene lookup returns CDR1 SGDLS and CDR2 YYNGEE.

The V gene is TRBV11-2, the J gene TRBJ2-6, with a possible D match to TRBD2 (6 bases). Trimming removed 0 bases at V and 0 bases at J, with 6 bases between. Germline-derived CDR1 and CDR2 are SGHAT and FQNNGV. This CDR3 comprises 16 residues. The CDR3 DNA reads as TGTGCCAGCAGCTTAGAGGGGGGCTCTGGGGCCAACGTCCTGACTTTC. The encoded protein is CASSLEGGSGANVLTF.

The chain joins TRBV5-1 to TRBJ1-2, with TRBD1 matching 8 bases. V lost 7 bases and J lost 6; bases outside the gene matches: 8. Germline V gives CDR1 SGHRS, CDR2 YFSETQ. The CDR3 spans 13 residues. CDR3: CASGGQGVNGYTF. Written as DNA, the CDR3 is TGCGCCAGCGGTGGACAGGGTGTAAATGGCTACACCTTC. Full variable domain (missing parts from reference TRBV5-1 and TRBJ1-2): KAGVTQTPRYLIKTRGQQVTLSCSPISGHRSVSWYQQTPGQGLQFLFEYFSETQRNKGNFPGRFSGRQFSNSRSEMNVSTLELGDSALYLCASGGQGVNGYTFGSGTRLTVV.

The chain joins TRBV5-6 to TRBJ2-3, with TRBD2 identical over 12 bases. Germline V CDR1 and CDR2: SGHDT, YYEEEE. With V trimmed by 4 bases and J by 1 base, 1 base remained unmatched. This CDR3 is built from 15 residues. The CDR3 coding sequence is TGTGCCAGCAGCCGGACTAGCGGGGGCACAGATACGCAGTATTTT. As protein: CASSRTSGGTDTQYF.

The V gene is TRBV27, the J gene TRBJ1-3; D possibly corresponds to TRBD1 (6 bases). Trimming removed 6 bases at V and 1 base at J, with 22 bases between. Germline V gives CDR1 MNHEY, CDR2 SMNVEV (reference sequence). This CDR3 is built from 18 residues. CDR3 loop: CASSSTGQLSQSGNTIYF. The CDR3 nucleotides are TGTGCCAGCAGCTCCACTGGACAGCTGTCTCAATCTGGAAACACCATATATTTT.

This sequence joins TRBV6-5 and TRBJ2-7; D not certain. The germline V gene encodes CDR1 MNHEY and CDR2 SVGAGI. Trimming removed 0 bases from V and 2 bases from J, with 11 bases in between. The CDR3 is 15 amino acids. The CDR3 protein is CASSYSMAYTYEQYF. Here the CDR3 DNA reads TGTGCCAGCAGTTACTCGATGGCTTATACCTACGAGCAGTACTTC.

The chain combines TRBV3-1 (or the pseudogene TRBV3-2) with TRBJ2-7, with TRBD1 as a possible D gene (6 bases). The germline gives CDR1 LGHDT, CDR2 YNNKEL (reference sequence). Trimming removed 4 bases at V and 7 bases at J, with 23 bases between. The CDR3 extends over 16 amino acids. CDR3 bases: TGTGCCAGCAGCCTGCCCGGGACATCAACCCCTGGGGAGCAGTACTTC. It encodes CASSLPGTSTPGEQYF.

CDR3 loop: CASSLKRGGFTDTQYF. CDR3 sequence (DNA): TGTGCCAGCAGTCTCAAGCGGGGGGGCTTCACAGATACGCAGTATTTT. The gene calls are TRBV3-1 (or the pseudogene TRBV3-2) and TRBJ2-3; 10 positions match TRBD2. V lost 6 bases and J lost 2; bases outside the gene matches: 8. From germline, CDR1 is LGHDT and CDR2 YNNKEL (reference sequence). The CDR3 is 16 residues long.

The V call is TRBV3-1 (or the pseudogene TRBV3-2), the J call TRBJ1-1; 7 positions match TRBD1. Trimming removed 2 bases from V and 6 bases from J; junction bases left unmatched: 3. This CDR3 is 13 amino acids long. CDR1 LGHDT and CDR2 YNNKEL come from the germline V gene (reference sequence). The CDR3 sequence: CASSQRGQSEAFF. The CDR3, as DNA: TGTGCCAGCAGCCAAAGGGGACAGTCTGAAGCTTTCTTT.

In this sample, this clone turned up once. V is TRBV10-3 and J is TRBJ1-1; the D gene is possibly TRBD1 (5 bases). The CDR3 totals 14 residues. The germline V and J ends were trimmed by 0 bases and 9 bases, with 14 bases remaining between them. Germline V gives CDR1 ENHRY, CDR2 SYGVKD. For the CDR3, the DNA is TGTGCCATCAGTGAGTCGAATGGGGCGTTGAAAGCTTTCTTT. Translated: CAISESNGALKAFF.

This chain joins TRBV5-1 and TRBJ2-7, with 9 bases identical to TRBD2. From germline, CDR1 is SGHRS and CDR2 YFSETQ. V shed 4 bases, J shed 4 bases, and the junction held 9 bases outside the gene matches. The CDR3 length is 15 residues. The CDR3 DNA reads as TGCGCCAGCAGCCCAAGGGCGGGGGGGCTTTACGAGCAGTACTTC. Translating it yields CASSPRAGGLYEQYF.

V is TRBV19 and J is TRBJ1-5, with a weak D call TRBD1 (5 bases). CDR3 length: 16 residues. V gave up 2 bases and J gave up 2 bases, with 13 bases separating them. Germline assignment: CDR1 LNHDA and CDR2 SQIVND (reference sequence). Written as DNA, the CDR3 is TGTGCCAGTAGTATAAGCGGGCAGGGCGGCAATCAGCCCCAGCATTTT. Translating gives CASSISGQGGNQPQHF.

V gene TRBV10-3 combines with J gene TRBJ1-4; 7 nucleotides match TRBD1. The J segment lost 2 bases and the V segment lost 5 bases, leaving 2 bases of the junction unmatched. The germline gives CDR1 ENHRY, CDR2 SYGVKD. The CDR3 is 14 amino acids. CDR3 sequence (DNA): TGTGCCATCAGTCCGACAGGGACTAATGAAAAACTGTTTTTT. It is translated as CAISPTGTNEKLFF.

This chain uses TRBV3-1 (or the pseudogene TRBV3-2) with TRBJ2-5; D is unresolved. Germline V lookup: CDR1 LGHDT, CDR2 YNNKEL (reference sequence). V lost 0 bases and J lost 4, with 9 bases in between. The CDR3 contains 14 residues. This chain's CDR3 is CASSQDRVRETQYF. DNA for the CDR3: TGTGCCAGCAGCCAAGATCGGGTAAGAGAGACCCAGTACTTC.

This chain connects TRBV9 to TRBJ1-3; the D is unclear. The V gene's germline CDR1 is SGDLS and CDR2 YYNGEE. This CDR3 region has 17 residues. Trimming left V 0 bases short and J 3 bases short, with 16 bases between. This CDR3 reads CASSVVPGESIGNTIYF. The CDR3 bases are TGTGCCAGCAGCGTAGTCCCGGGAGAGAGTATTGGAAACACCATATATTTT. Full variable domain (outside the CDR3, taken from reference TRBV9 and TRBJ1-3): DSGVTQTPKHLITATGQRVTLRCSPRSGDLSVYWYQQSLDQGLQFLIQYYNGEERAKGNILERFSAQQFPDLHSELNLSSLELGDSALYFCASSVVPGESIGNTIYFGEGSWLTVV.

This clone was seen more than once but under ten times. V is TRBV3-1 (or the pseudogene TRBV3-2) and J is TRBJ2-7; tentative D call: TRBD1 (6 bases). Germline assignment: CDR1 LGHDT and CDR2 YNNKEL (reference sequence). V lost 0 bases to trimming and J lost 7 bases, with 10 bases between them. This CDR3 has 13 amino acids. The CDR3 region has the DNA TGTGCCAGCAGCCAAGAGGGACATTGGGAGCAGTACTTC. Residues: CASSQEGHWEQYF.

The chain is built from TRBV18 and TRBJ1-1, with TRBD1 as a possible D gene (6 bases). With 3 bases removed from V and 4 bases from J, the gap between germline ends came to 12 bases. The CDR3 contains 14 residues. Germline lookup yields CDR1 KGHSH and CDR2 LQKENI. The CDR3 nucleotides are TGTGCCAGCTCACCTAATCCGACAGGCACTGAAGCTTTCTTT. It is translated as CASSPNPTGTEAFF.

V and J are TRBV6-5 and TRBJ1-4; 11 nucleotides match TRBD1. The junction had 5 bases not matched to a gene; V was cut back by 10 bases and J by 7 bases. Germline lookup yields CDR1 MNHEY and CDR2 SVGAGI. CDR3 size: 13 residues. CDR3: CATAGTGGEKLFF. The CDR3 DNA is TGTGCCACCGCGGGGACAGGGGGTGAAAAACTGTTTTTT.